This TCR beta chain was identified in a study of T cells after yellow fever vaccination. General study results and limits: The study noted that FACS-sorted repertoires could contain abundant clonotypes contaminating from the bulk population.

There are a few counts of this clonotype. Its specificity is not known. 5'RACE template switching added a universal primer site and UMIs to TCR cDNA. TCRdb itself ran the 5' RACE reads through MiXCR, one entry per CDR3 protein. In the table there are about 300,000 distinct CDR3 sequences, roughly 8.7% of which are singletons. V lost 0 bases and J 5 bases, leaving 10 bases between the germline ends. Germline assignment: CDR1 SQVTM and CDR2 ANQGSEA. This CDR3 contains 13 residues. The chain recombines TRBV29-1 with TRBJ1-2; maybe TRBD1 (5 bases). The clonotype was recovered from a man aged 18 to 30 who received the YFV17D yellow fever vaccine. Material: CD4+ T cells sorted from PBMCs, obtained 5 days after the yellow fever booster vaccination. CDR3: CSVEDRGEYGYTF. For the CDR3, the DNA is TGCAGCGTTGAAGATCGAGGGGAGTATGGCTACACCTTC. Based on the CDR3 plus reference TRBV29-1 and TRBJ1-2, the full variable domain is SAVISQKPSRDICQRGTSLTIQCQVDSQVTMMFWYRQQPGQSLTLIATANQGSEATYESGFVIDKFPISRPNLTFSTLTVSNMSPEDSSIYLCSVEDRGEYGYTFGSGTRLTVV.